This paragraph reports one T cell receptor (beta chain). Antigen unknown. Germline CDR1 DFQATT, CDR2 SNEGSKA (reference sequence). Unmatched junction bases numbered 6, after V lost 3 bases and J lost 5 bases. The CDR3 spans 13 residues. TCRdb reprocessed the reads via MiXCR and lists one record per CDR3 protein. Altogether about 57,000 distinct CDR3 sequences are present, 20% being singletons, with the ten largest covering 65% to 75%. These data come from a study of T cell repertoires in cytomegalovirus infection. Overall study context: Well-studied HLA-B-restricted epitopes and recently identified HLA-C-restricted epitopes of CMV were both used in the study. CMV infection together with matching HLA type was indicated by public TCR beta signatures.

Study-wide findings and caveats: Based on cumulative public TCR beta family frequency, carriers of CMV plus the relevant HLA were identified.

J is TRBJ1-2 and V is TRBV20-1; 7 bases fit TRBD1. Sequenced material: CD8+ T cells from cultured PBMCs, taken from culture after CMV antigen stimulation. The source is a human donor in good health (CMV status not recorded). Some clones in this sample may be carry-over from other donors' samples. CDR3 sequence reads: CSASQGVGYGYTF. CDR3 DNA sequence: TGCAGTGCTAGCCAGGGGGTCGGGTATGGCTACACCTTC.